Sequencing of this TCR beta chain was carried out in a study of shared clonotypes between healthy human individuals. Study details: The plates for each donor numbered three CD4 naive, three CD4 memory, two CD8 naive and one CD8 memory.

Worth noting for this clone: Its antigen remains unidentified.

Notes on the study in general: Blood alone was sampled, and tissue repertoires likely differ.

Using immunoSEQ multiplex PCR, the repertoire was profiled, and TCRdb retains in-frame clones only, with some absent. Found here are more than 2,000,000 clones, about 92% of them singletons; the top ten hold 0.11% to 0.15%. Trimming stripped 2 bases from V and 9 bases from J, with 9 bases between. CDR1 is SGHNT, CDR2 YYREEE, per germline (reference sequence). The CDR3 is 12 amino acids. Material for sequencing was naive CD4+ T cells sorted from blood. Subset specified: CD45RA+ positively selected. This sequence was found in a man between 18 and 35 years old in good health. This chain uses TRBV5-4 with TRBJ2-1, with no clear D. The CDR3 DNA reads as TGTGCCAGCAGCTTCGGCTGGGGTGAGCAGTTCTTC. It yields the protein CASSFGWGEQFF.